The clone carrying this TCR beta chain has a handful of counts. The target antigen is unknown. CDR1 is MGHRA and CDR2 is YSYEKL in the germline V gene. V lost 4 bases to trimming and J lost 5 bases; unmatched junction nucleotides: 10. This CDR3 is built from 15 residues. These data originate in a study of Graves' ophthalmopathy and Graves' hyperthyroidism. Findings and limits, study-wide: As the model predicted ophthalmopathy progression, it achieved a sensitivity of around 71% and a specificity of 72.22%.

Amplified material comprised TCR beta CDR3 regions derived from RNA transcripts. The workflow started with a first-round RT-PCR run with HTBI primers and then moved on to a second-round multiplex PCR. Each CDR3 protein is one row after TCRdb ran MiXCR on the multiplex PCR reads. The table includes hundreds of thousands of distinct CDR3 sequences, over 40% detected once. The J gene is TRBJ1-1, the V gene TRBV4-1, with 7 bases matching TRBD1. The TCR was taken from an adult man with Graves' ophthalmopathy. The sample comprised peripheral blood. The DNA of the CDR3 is TGCGCCAGCAGCCGACATCCGGGACAGAAAACTGAAGCTTTCTTT. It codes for CASSRHPGQKTEAFF.